Shown below are 4 T cell receptor beta chains from a single sample sequenced in a study of response to subunit inactivated influenza vaccine. One entry per CDR3 protein, called by TCRdb with MiXCR from the RT-PCR reads. The profile shows a few hundred thousand distinct CDR3 sequences, about 7.2% of them singletons. The material sequenced was PBMCs from blood, taken less than 30 months after vaccination. The receptors were sampled from a man aged 45 to 70 who received an inactivated influenza vaccine.

This clonotype has more than one count but fewer than ten. The gene calls are TRBV20-1 and TRBJ2-2; 7 positions match TRBD1. V gave up 5 bases and J gave up 4 bases; unmatched junction bases: 10. The CDR3 runs 15 residues. Germline values: CDR1 DFQATT, CDR2 SNEGSKA (reference sequence). CDR3 nucleotides: TGCAGTGCTCTTAAGACAGGGACGGCCACCGGGGAGCTGTTTTTT. Its protein is CSALKTGTATGELFF.

CDR3 sequence (DNA): TGTGCCAGCAACTCCTGGGGGCAGCCCCAGCATTTT. This encodes CASNSWGQPQHF. The rearrangement joins TRBV6-6 to TRBJ1-5; possible D gene TRBD1, 5 bases. Germline V gives CDR1 MNHNY, CDR2 SVGAGI (reference sequence). V lost 7 bases to trimming and J lost 7 bases, with 11 bases between them. This CDR3 has 12 amino acids.

The rearrangement links TRBV12-3 or TRBV12-4 to TRBJ1-4; 9 bases align to TRBD1. With V trimmed by 3 bases and J by 7 bases, 6 bases remained unmatched. The CDR3 has 15 amino acids. CDR3 DNA sequence: TGTGCCAGCAGTTTTTCCGGGACAGGGAGTGAAAAACTGTTTTTT. Its translation is CASSFSGTGSEKLFF.

This clonotype came up many times. This sequence joins TRBV6-5 and TRBJ1-2; no clear D. This CDR3 has 14 amino acids. V was cut by 0 bases and J by 2 bases, with 7 bases left in between. Looked up from germline, CDR1 is MNHEY and CDR2 is SVGAGI. The CDR3 DNA reads as TGTGCCAGCAGTTACTCGAGCTTCAACTATGGCTACACCTTC. Amino acid sequence: CASSYSSFNYGYTF.